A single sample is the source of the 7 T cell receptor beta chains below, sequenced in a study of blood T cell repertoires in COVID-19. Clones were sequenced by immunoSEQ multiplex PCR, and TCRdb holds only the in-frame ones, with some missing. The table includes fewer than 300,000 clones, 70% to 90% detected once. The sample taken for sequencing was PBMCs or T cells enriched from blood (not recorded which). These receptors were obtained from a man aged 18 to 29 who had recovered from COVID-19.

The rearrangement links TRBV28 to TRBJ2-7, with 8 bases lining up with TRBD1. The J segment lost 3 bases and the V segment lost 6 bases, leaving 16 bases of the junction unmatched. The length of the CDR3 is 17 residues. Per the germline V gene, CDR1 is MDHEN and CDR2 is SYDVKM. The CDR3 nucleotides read TGTGCCAGCAGGCCAACCCGGACAGGGTGGCGCATCTACGAGCAGTACTTC. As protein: CASRPTRTGWRIYEQYF. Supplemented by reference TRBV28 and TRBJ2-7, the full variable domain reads DVKVTQSSRYLVKRTGEKVFLECVQDMDHENMFWYRQDPGLGLRLIYFSYDVKMKEKGDIPEGYSVSREKKERFSLILESASTNQTSMYLCASRPTRTGWRIYEQYFGPGTRLTVT.

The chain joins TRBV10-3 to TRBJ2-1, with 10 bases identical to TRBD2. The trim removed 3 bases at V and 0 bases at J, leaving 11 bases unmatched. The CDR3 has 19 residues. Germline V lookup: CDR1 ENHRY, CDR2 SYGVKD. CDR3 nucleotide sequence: TGTGCCATCAGTGACCTATTTCCGGGACTAGCGACCTCCTACAATGAGCAGTTCTTC. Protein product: CAISDLFPGLATSYNEQFF.

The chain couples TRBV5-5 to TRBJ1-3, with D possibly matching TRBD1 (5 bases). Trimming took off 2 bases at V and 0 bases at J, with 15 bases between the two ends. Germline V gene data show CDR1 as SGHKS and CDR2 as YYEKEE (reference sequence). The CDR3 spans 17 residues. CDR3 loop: CASSFSRPGGSGNTIYF. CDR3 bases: TGTGCCAGCAGCTTCTCCCGTCCCGGGGGCTCTGGAAACACCATATATTTT.

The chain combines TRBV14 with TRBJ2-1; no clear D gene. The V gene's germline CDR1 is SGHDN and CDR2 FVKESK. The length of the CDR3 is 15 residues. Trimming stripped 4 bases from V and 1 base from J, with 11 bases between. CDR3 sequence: CASSRGSLSYNEQFF. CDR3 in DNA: TGTGCCAGCAGCCGAGGTTCTTTGTCCTACAATGAGCAGTTCTTC.

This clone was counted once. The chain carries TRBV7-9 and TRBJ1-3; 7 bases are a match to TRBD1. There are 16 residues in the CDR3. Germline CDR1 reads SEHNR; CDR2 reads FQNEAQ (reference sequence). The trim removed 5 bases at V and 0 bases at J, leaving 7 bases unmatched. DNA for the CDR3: TGTGCCAGCAGCGGGGACAGAGGAATCTCTGGAAACACCATATATTTT. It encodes CASSGDRGISGNTIYF. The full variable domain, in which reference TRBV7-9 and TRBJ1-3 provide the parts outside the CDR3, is DTGVSQNPRHKITKRGQNVTFRCDPISEHNRLYWYRQTLGQGPEFLTYFQNEAQLEKSRLLSDRFSAERPKGSFSTLEIQRTEQGDSAMYLCASSGDRGISGNTIYFGEGSWLTVV.

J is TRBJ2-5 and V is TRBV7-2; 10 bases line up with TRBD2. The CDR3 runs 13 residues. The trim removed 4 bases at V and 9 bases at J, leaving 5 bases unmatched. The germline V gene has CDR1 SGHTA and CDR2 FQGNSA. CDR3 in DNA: TGTGCCAGCAGCTCAGCCAGCGGGGGGGCCCAGTACTTC. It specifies CASSSASGGAQYF.

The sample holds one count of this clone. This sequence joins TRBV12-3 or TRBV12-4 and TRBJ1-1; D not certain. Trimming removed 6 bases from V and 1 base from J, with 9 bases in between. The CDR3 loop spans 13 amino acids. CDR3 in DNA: TGTGCCAGCAGCGTTAACAGGAACACTGAAGCTTTCTTT. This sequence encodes CASSVNRNTEAFF.